This T cell receptor (beta chain) was recorded in a study of blood T cell repertoires in COVID-19. Assay: immunoSEQ multiplex PCR; the TCRdb copy retains only in-frame clones and omits some. The data contain around 170,000 clones, 88% of them singletons. The TCR was taken from a woman aged 25 to 39 with acute or convalescent COVID-19. The sequenced sample was peripheral blood.

In nucleotides, the CDR3 is TGTGCCAGCGGGGAGGGTTCCTACGAGCAGTACTTC. The encoded protein is CASGEGSYEQYF. V and J are TRBV2 and TRBJ2-7; 7 bases align to TRBD2. The germline gives CDR1 SNHLY, CDR2 FYNNEI. After removal of 8 bases from V and 1 base from J, the junction contained 2 bases not matched to a gene. CDR3 length equals 12 residues.